The 8 T cell receptor beta chains below all came from one sample that was sequenced in a study of T cells expressing NK-cell markers. TCRdb re-called the 5' RACE reads and shows each CDR3 protein once, DNA omitted. The sample totals over 120,000 distinct CDR3 sequences. The sample was blood T cells: a sorted CD56 or NKG2C T cell subset, CD4+ or CD8+ T cells, or bulk PBMC T cells (not recorded which). The receptors originated from a man aged 18-30 years in good health.

This chain joins TRBV20-1 and TRBJ2-1; there is no DNA to check the TCRdb D call of TRBD2. From germline, CDR1 is DFQATT and CDR2 SNEGSKA (reference sequence). This CDR3 comprises 13 residues. The CDR3 is CSARDWGLEEQFF.

The genes are TRBV7-9 and TRBJ1-2. Germline values: CDR1 SEHNR, CDR2 FQNEAQ (reference sequence). CDR3 length equals 15 residues. CDR3 sequence: CASSLEVGSNYGYTF.

The V and J genes are TRBV6-1 and TRBJ2-3; TCRdb gives TRBD1 as the D gene, but with no DNA this cannot be confirmed. The germline V gene has CDR1 MNHNS and CDR2 SASEGT. This CDR3 has 13 residues. The CDR3 here is CASSGTGTDTQYF.

This rearrangement joins TRBV19 to TRBJ2-4; TCRdb proposes TRBD2, but this gene call is untestable without DNA. This CDR3 comprises 16 residues. Germline CDR1 is LNHDA and CDR2 is SQIVND (reference sequence). This CDR3 is CASSTSGSRAWDIQYF.

The CDR3 protein is CASSLAPNSNQPQHF. The rearrangement joins TRBV27 to TRBJ1-5. This CDR3 region has 15 residues. Germline assignment: CDR1 MNHEY and CDR2 SMNVEV (reference sequence).

This chain connects TRBV7-9 to TRBJ2-3; TCRdb designates TRBD1, a call that cannot be tested without DNA. CDR3 size: 14 residues. In germline, CDR1 is SEHNR, CDR2 FQNEAQ (reference sequence). CDR3 sequence reads: CASSSGQAVDKQYF.

The gene calls are TRBV7-6 and TRBJ1-1. This CDR3 is built from 16 residues. Per germline, CDR1 SGHVS and CDR2 FNYEAQ. The CDR3 spells CASSLVGSGPDTEAFF.

J is TRBJ2-7 and V is TRBV5-4; TCRdb's D call, TRBD2, is unchecked because there is no DNA. CDR1 and CDR2 from the germline V gene are SGHNT and YYREEE (reference sequence). The CDR3 covers 15 residues. CDR3 sequence reads: CASSRPGLYNYEQYF.